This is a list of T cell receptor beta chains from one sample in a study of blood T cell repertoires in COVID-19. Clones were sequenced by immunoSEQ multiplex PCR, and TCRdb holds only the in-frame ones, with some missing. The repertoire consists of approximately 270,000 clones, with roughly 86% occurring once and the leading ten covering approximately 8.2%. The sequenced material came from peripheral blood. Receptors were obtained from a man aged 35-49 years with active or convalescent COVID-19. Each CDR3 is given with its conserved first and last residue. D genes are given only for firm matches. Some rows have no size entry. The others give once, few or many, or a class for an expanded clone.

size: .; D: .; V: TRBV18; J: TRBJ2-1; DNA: TGTGCCAGCTCATCAGGAAGTGCAGGGGCCCTCAATGAGCAGTTCTTC; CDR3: CASSSGSAGALNEQFF
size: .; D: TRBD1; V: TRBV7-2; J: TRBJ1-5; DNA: TGTGCCAGCAGCACCGGGACAGGGAATCAGCCCCAGCATTTT; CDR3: CASSTGTGNQPQHF
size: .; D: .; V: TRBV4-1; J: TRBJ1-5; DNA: TGCGCCAGCAGCCAAGGCCGGGGTCAGCCCCAGCATTTT; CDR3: CASSQGRGQPQHF
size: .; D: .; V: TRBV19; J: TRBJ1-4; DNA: TGTGCCAGTAGTATCGGACAGACTAATGAAAAACTGTTTTTT; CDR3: CASSIGQTNEKLFF
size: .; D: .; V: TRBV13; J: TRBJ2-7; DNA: TGTGCCAGCAGCTTAGGGGGACACCAAACCTACGAGCAGTACTTC; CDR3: CASSLGGHQTYEQYF
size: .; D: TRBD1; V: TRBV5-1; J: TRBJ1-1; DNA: TGCGCCAGCAGATTCCGGGACAGGGGTGCTGAAGCTTTCTTT; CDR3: CASRFRDRGAEAFF
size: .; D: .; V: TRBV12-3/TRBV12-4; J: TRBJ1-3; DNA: TGTGCCAGCAGTCCCTTCACAGGAAACACCATATATTTT; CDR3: CASSPFTGNTIYF
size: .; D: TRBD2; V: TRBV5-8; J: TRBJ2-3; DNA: TGTGCCAGCAGCAGACCCGGGACTAGCGGCAGCACAGATACGCAGTATTTT; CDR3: CASSRPGTSGSTDTQYF
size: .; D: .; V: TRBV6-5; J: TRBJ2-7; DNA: TGTGCCAGCAGGTTAGCTGATTCCTACGAGCAGTACTTC; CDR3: CASRLADSYEQYF
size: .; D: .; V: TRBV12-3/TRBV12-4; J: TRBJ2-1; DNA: TGTGCCAGCAGTTTTAATAGATACAATGAGCAGTTCTTC; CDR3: CASSFNRYNEQFF
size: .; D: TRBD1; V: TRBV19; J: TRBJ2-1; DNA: TGTGCCAGTACAATAAACGGACAGGGGTGGAATGAGCAGTTCTTC; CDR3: CASTINGQGWNEQFF
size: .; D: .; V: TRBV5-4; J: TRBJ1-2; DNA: TGTGCCAGCAGCCCAGGGGCGGACTATGGCTACACCTTC; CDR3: CASSPGADYGYTF
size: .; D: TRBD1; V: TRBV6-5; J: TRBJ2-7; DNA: TGTGCCAGCCGCGGGACAGGAACCTACGAGCAGTACTTC; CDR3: CASRGTGTYEQYF
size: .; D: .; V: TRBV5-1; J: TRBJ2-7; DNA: TGCGCCAGCAGCCGGTCTCCCTCCTACGAGCAGTACTTC; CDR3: CASSRSPSYEQYF
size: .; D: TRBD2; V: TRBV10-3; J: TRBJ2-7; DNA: TGTGCCATCACCGCGGGACTAGCGGATTCCTACGAGCAGTACTTC; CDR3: CAITAGLADSYEQYF
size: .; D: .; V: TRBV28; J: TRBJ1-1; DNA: TGTGCCAGCAGTGCCCCGGGGGAGGGGAACACTGAAGCTTTCTTT; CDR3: CASSAPGEGNTEAFF
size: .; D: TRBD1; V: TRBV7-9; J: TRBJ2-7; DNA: TGTGCCAGCAACTCCAGGGGGTCCTACGAGCAGTACTTC; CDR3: CASNSRGSYEQYF
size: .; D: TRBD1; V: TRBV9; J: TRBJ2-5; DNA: TGTGCCAGCACACTCGGACAGGGGCAAGGGACCCAGTACTTC; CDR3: CASTLGQGQGTQYF
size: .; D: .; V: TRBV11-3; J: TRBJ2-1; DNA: TGTGCCAGCAGCCCAGGTGGGAATGAGCAGTTCTTC; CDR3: CASSPGGNEQFF
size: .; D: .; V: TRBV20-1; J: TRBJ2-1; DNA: TGCAGTGCTACGTCGGGTCATGAGCAGTTCTTC; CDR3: CSATSGHEQFF
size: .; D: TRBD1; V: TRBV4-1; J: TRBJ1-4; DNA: TGCGCCAGCAGCCAAGATCTCGGACAGGTCAGGGGTGAAAAACTGTTTTTT; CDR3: CASSQDLGQVRGEKLFF
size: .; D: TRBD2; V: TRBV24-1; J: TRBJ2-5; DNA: TGTGCCACCAGTGATCCCCCGACTAGCGGGACGGAGACCCAGTACTTC; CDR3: CATSDPPTSGTETQYF
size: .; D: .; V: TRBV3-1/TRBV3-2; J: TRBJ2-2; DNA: TGTGCCAGCAGCCAAGTACGGGTCACCGGGGAGCTGTTTTTT; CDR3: CASSQVRVTGELFF
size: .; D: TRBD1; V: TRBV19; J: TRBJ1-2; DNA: TGTGCCAGTAGTCCTCCGAGGACAGGGTGGAGTAACTATGGCTACACCTTC; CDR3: CASSPPRTGWSNYGYTF
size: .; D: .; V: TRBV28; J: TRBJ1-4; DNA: TGTGCCAGCGGCGGGCCCACCGATCTCAATGAAAAACTGTTTTTT; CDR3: CASGGPTDLNEKLFF
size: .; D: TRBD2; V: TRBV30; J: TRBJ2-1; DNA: TGTGCCTGGAGCGGGGGGAGGGGCTCCTACAATGAGCAGTTCTTC; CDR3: CAWSGGRGSYNEQFF
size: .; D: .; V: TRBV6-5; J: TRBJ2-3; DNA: TGTGCCAGCTTTCCGGGAGATACGCAGTATTTT; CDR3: CASFPGDTQYF
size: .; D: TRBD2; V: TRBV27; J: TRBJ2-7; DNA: TGTGCCAGCAGTACCTTTAGCGGGGCCTCTCCCTACGAGCAGTACTTC; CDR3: CASSTFSGASPYEQYF
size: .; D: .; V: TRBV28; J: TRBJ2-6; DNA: TGTGCCAGCAGTCCGGGACACTTCTCTGGGGCCAACGTCCTGACTTTC; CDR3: CASSPGHFSGANVLTF
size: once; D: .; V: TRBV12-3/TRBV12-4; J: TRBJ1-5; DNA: TGTGCCAGCAGTTCTGAGACAGGGCCCCAGCATTTT; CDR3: CASSSETGPQHF
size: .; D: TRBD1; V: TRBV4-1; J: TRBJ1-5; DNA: TGCGCCAGCAGCCAGATGCCTACTACAGGGGGTGTAAATCAGCCCCAGCATTTT; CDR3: CASSQMPTTGGVNQPQHF
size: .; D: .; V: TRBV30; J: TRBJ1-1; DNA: TGTGCCTGGGACCAGCAGGGGTTCACTGAAGCTTTCTTT; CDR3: CAWDQQGFTEAFF
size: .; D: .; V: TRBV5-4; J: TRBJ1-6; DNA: TGTGCCAGCAGCGCGGACAGCGGTTCACCCCTCCACTTT; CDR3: CASSADSGSPLHF
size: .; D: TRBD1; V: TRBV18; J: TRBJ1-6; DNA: TGTGCCAGCTCACTAGAGACAGGGCGAGGTTCACCCCTCCACTTT; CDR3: CASSLETGRGSPLHF
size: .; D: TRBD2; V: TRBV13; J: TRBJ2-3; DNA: TGTGCCAGCAGCTTTAGACTAGCGGGGGTGGCAGATACGCAGTATTTT; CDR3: CASSFRLAGVADTQYF
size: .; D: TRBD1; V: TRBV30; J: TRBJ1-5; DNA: TGTGCCTGGAGTGGGGGACAGGAGAGTCAGCCCCAGCATTTT; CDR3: CAWSGGQESQPQHF
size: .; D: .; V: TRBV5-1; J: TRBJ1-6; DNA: TGCGCCAGCAGCTTGACGTACAGGGATTCACCCCTCCACTTT; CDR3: CASSLTYRDSPLHF
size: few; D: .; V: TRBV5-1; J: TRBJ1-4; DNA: TGCGCCAGCAGCTTGGCCCCAACGGATGAAAAACTGTTTTTT; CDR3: CASSLAPTDEKLFF